This TCR beta chain was sequenced during a study of spatial heterogeneity in lung cancer. Study-wide background: Combinations of a unique TCR and a UMI were tallied in raw reads, and on average each appeared more than ten times.

In TCRdb, the 5' RACE reads were re-called with MiXCR into one record per CDR3 protein. The sample lists around 13,000 distinct CDR3 sequences; roughly 7% were seen once. This clonotype counts as medium-sized. Its antigen is unidentified. The CDR3 runs 12 residues. From germline, CDR1 is MDHEN and CDR2 SYDVKM. Trimming took 5 bases from V and 6 from J, leaving 11 bases between them. Sample time point: sample taken at primary tumor resection. Study-wide points: Mutation counts in tumors were tracked by counts of expanded intratumoral alpha and beta TCRs.

The material sequenced was lung tumor tissue, taken at surgery. The J gene is TRBJ2-7, the V gene TRBV28, with a possible D match to TRBD1 (5 bases). This receptor was obtained from a female donor with early-stage non-small cell lung cancer. The CDR3 nucleotides are TGTGCCAGCAGTACCCAGACAGCCGAGCAGTACTTC. Protein: CASSTQTAEQYF. The full variable domain, with the rest looked up from reference TRBV28 and TRBJ2-7, is DVKVTQSSRYLVKRTGEKVFLECVQDMDHENMFWYRQDPGLGLRLIYFSYDVKMKEKGDIPEGYSVSREKKERFSLILESASTNQTSMYLCASSTQTAEQYFGPGTRLTVT.